This entry lists 9 T cell receptor beta chains sequenced from one sample in a study of blood T cell repertoires in COVID-19 (dated by TCRdb to the early 2020s). To prepare the library, the immunoSEQ multiplex PCR assay was applied. The immuneACCESS repertoire file appears here via TCRdb, limited to in-frame rearrangements. These files lack a portion of the clones; in checked studies, under half of the deficit traces to unresolved V genes, and the cause of the others is not known. For this sample the table gives around 500,000 clones, of which approximately 88% were detected only once. The top ten clonotypes cover approximately 2% of the sample. Sequencing was done on a sample of PBMCs or T cells enriched from blood (not recorded which). The origin of the receptors is a woman aged 40 to 49 who had recovered from COVID-19.

The chain has TRBV9 and TRBJ2-1; no definite D call. V dropped 3 bases and J dropped 0 bases, with 13 bases sitting between them. This CDR3 is built from 16 residues. CDR1 SGDLS and CDR2 YYNGEE come from the germline V gene. The DNA for the CDR3 is TGTGCCAGCAGCGACGGTACTACCTCCTCCTACAATGAGCAGTTCTTC. Its protein product is CASSDGTTSSYNEQFF.

The rearrangement joins TRBV19 to TRBJ1-2, with D maybe TRBD1 (5 bases). CDR1 is LNHDA, CDR2 SQIVND, per germline (reference sequence). The V end was cut by 5 bases, the J end by 4 bases, with 20 bases between. The CDR3 runs 16 residues. CDR3 residues: CASSYMGPSDSYGYTF. CDR3 sequence (DNA): TGTGCCAGTAGTTACATGGGGCCCTCGGATAGCTATGGCTACACCTTC.

CDR3 DNA: TGCGCCAGCAGCGTACCAGACAGGTTGGTCGGCTACACCTTC. It specifies CASSVPDRLVGYTF. The chain employs TRBV5-1 and TRBJ1-2; D may be TRBD1 (6 bases). This CDR3 is built from 14 residues. With 4 bases removed from V and 8 bases from J, the gap between germline ends came to 18 bases. Germline-derived CDR1 and CDR2 are SGHRS and YFSETQ.

J is TRBJ2-7 and V is TRBV11-3; 11 nucleotides match TRBD1. The CDR3 covers 16 residues. Losses at the gene ends were 5 bases for V and 3 bases for J; bases not matched to a gene: 9. The germline gives CDR1 SGHNT, CDR2 YENEEA. The DNA of the CDR3 is TGTGCCAGCAGCCCCCACGGGACAGGGGGGGACTACGAGCAGTACTTC. This translates into CASSPHGTGGDYEQYF.

A note on this clone: This specimen includes other DNA sequences encoding the same CDR3. The chain employs TRBV18 and TRBJ1-1, with D hard to call. V lost 3 bases and J lost 1, with 6 bases in between. The length of the CDR3 is 13 residues. CDR1 and CDR2 (germline): KGHSH, LQKENI. CDR3 sequence (DNA): TGTGCCAGCTCACCCCCCAGGAACACTGAAGCTTTCTTT. Protein: CASSPPRNTEAFF.

For the CDR3, the DNA is TGTGCCAGCAGCAGCACTAGCGGGAGTAATACGCAGTATTTT. It yields the protein CASSSTSGSNTQYF. The chain couples TRBV7-9 to TRBJ2-3, with 11 bases that match TRBD2. V trimming: 5 bases; J trimming: 7 bases; junction bases outside the gene matches: 5. From germline, CDR1 is SEHNR and CDR2 FQNEAQ (reference sequence). The CDR3 spans 14 residues. Using reference TRBV7-9 and TRBJ2-3 for the parts outside the CDR3, the full variable domain is DTGVSQNPRHKITKRGQNVTFRCDPISEHNRLYWYRQTLGQGPEFLTYFQNEAQLEKSRLLSDRFSAERPKGSFSTLEIQRTEQGDSAMYLCASSSTSGSNTQYFGPGTRLTVL.

The rearrangement uses TRBV4-3 and TRBJ1-2; 10 bases line up with TRBD1. From germline, CDR1 is LGHNA and CDR2 YSLEER. V shed 4 bases, J shed 7 bases, and the junction held 12 bases outside the gene matches. The CDR3 consists of 16 residues. The CDR3 spells CASSLDGGQGRRGYTF. The CDR3, as DNA: TGCGCCAGCAGCCTAGACGGGGGACAGGGGAGACGTGGCTACACCTTC.

The rearrangement uses TRBV5-6 and TRBJ1-1; 7 bases match TRBD1. The V and J ends lost 4 bases and 4 bases, in that order; junction bases with no gene match: 16. Germline lookup yields CDR1 SGHDT and CDR2 YYEEEE. This CDR3 is 17 amino acids long. CDR3 in amino acids: CASSMATGIGVGTEAFF. The CDR3 DNA reads TGTGCCAGCAGCATGGCGACAGGGATAGGGGTGGGCACTGAAGCTTTCTTT.

The sample holds many counts of this clone. This CDR3 is CASSWTAKVHEQYF. Written as DNA, the CDR3 is TGTGCCAGCAGTTGGACAGCAAAAGTCCACGAGCAGTACTTC. The rearrangement uses TRBV6-4 and TRBJ2-7, with D perhaps TRBD1 (6 bases). Trimming cost V 5 bases and J 5 bases, with 16 bases left between them. This CDR3 is 14 amino acids long. In germline, CDR1 is MRHNA, CDR2 SNTAGT.